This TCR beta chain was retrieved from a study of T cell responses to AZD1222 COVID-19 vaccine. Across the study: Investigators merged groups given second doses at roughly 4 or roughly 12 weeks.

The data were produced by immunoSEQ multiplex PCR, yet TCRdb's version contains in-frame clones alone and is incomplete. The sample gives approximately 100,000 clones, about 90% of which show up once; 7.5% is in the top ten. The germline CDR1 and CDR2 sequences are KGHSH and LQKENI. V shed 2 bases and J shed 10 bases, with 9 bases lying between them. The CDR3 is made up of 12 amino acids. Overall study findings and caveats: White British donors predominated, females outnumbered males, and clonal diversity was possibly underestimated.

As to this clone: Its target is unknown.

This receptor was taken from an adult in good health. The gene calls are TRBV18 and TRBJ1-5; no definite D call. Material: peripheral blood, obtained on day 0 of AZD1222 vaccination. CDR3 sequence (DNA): TGTGCCAGCTCACCATCACGTCGTCCCCAGCATTTT. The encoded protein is CASSPSRRPQHF.